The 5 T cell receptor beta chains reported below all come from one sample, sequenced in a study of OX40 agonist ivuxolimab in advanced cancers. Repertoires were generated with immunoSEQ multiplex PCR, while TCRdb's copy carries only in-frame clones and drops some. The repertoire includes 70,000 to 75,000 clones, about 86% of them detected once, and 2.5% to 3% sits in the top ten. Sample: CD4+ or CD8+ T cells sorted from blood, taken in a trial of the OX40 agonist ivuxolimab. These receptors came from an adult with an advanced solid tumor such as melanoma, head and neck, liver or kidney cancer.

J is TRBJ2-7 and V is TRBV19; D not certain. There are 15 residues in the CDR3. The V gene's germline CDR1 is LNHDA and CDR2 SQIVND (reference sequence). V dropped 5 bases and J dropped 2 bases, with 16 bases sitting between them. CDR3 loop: CASSHGTDRPYEQYF. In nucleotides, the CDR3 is TGTGCCAGTAGTCACGGAACCGACCGTCCCTACGAGCAGTACTTC. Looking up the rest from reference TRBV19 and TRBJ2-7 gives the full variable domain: DGGITQSPKYLFRKEGQNVTLSCEQNLNHDAMYWYRQDPGQGLRLIYYSQIVNDFQKGDIAEGYSVSREKKESFPLTVTSAQKNPTAFYLCASSHGTDRPYEQYFGPGTRLTVT.

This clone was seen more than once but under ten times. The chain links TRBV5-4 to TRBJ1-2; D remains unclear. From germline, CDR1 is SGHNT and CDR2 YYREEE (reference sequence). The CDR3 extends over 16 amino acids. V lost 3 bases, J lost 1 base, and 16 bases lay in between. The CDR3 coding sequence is TGTGCCAGCAGCTGGACCCCTGGAGTGGATAACTATGGCTACACCTTC. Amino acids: CASSWTPGVDNYGYTF.

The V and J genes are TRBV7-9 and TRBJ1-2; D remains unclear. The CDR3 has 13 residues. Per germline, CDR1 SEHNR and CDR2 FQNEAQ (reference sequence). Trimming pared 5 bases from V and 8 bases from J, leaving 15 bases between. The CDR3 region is CASSREAEAGYTF. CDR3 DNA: TGTGCCAGCAGCCGAGAAGCTGAGGCAGGCTACACCTTC.

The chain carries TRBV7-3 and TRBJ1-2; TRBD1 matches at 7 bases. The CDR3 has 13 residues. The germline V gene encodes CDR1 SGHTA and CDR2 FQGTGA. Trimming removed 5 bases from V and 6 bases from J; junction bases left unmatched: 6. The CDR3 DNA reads TGTGCCAGCAGCCCCGGGACAGAAAATGGCTACACCTTC. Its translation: CASSPGTENGYTF.

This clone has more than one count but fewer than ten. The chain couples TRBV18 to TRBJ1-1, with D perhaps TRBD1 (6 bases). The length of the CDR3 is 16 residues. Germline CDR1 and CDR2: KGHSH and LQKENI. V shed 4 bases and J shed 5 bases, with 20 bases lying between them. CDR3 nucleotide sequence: TGTGCCAGCTCACGATCCCCCACAGGGTCCGAGACTGAAGCTTTCTTT. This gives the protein CASSRSPTGSETEAFF.